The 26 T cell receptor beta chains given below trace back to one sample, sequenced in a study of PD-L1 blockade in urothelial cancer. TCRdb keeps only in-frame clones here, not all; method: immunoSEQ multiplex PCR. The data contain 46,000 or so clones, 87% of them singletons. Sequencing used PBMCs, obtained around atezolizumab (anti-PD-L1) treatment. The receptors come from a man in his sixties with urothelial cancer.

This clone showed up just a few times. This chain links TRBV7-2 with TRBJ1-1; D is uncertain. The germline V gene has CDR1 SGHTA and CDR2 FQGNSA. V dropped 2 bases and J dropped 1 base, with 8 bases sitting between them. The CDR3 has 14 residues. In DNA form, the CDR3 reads TGTGCCAGCAGCTTAATGGGGAGGAACACTGAAGCTTTCTTT. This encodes CASSLMGRNTEAFF. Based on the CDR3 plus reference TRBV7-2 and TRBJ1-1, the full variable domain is GAGVSQSPSNKVTEKGKDVELRCDPISGHTALYWYRQSLGQGLEFLIYFQGNSAPDKSGLPSDRFSAERTGGSVSTLTIQRTQQEDSAVYLCASSLMGRNTEAFFGQGTRLTVV.

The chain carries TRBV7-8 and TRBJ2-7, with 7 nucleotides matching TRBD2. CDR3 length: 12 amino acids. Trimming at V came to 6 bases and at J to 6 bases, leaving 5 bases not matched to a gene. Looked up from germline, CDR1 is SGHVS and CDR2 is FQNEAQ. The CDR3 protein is CASSRGRGEQYF. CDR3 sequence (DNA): TGTGCCAGCAGTCGGGGGAGGGGCGAGCAGTACTTC.

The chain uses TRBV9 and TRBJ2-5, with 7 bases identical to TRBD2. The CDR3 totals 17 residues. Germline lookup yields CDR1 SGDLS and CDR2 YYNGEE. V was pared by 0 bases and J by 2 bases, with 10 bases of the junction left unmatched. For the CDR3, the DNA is TGTGCCAGCAGCGTAGCCCCCCAGCGGGGAGCTCAAGAGACCCAGTACTTC. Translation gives CASSVAPQRGAQETQYF.

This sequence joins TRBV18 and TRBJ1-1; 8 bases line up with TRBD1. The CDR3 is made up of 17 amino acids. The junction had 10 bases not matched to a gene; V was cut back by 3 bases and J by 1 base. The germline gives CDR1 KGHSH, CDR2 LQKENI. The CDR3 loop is CASSPLTLTGGNTEAFF. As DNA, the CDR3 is TGTGCCAGCTCACCCCTGACCCTTACAGGGGGGAACACTGAAGCTTTCTTT.

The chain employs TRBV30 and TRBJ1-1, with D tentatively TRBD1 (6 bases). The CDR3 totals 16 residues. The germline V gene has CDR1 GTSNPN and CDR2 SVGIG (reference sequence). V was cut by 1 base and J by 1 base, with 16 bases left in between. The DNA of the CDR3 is TGTGCCTGGAGTGCGGGACACCGGATCTGGAACACTGAAGCTTTCTTT. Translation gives CAWSAGHRIWNTEAFF.

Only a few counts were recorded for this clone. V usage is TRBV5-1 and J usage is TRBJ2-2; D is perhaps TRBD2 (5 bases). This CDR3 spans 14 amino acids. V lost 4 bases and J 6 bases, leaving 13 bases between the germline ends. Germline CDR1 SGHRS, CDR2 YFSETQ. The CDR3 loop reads CASSASNGAGELFF. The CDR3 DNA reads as TGCGCCAGCAGCGCGTCTAACGGGGCCGGGGAGCTGTTTTTT. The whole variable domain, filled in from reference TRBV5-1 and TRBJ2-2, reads KAGVTQTPRYLIKTRGQQVTLSCSPISGHRSVSWYQQTPGQGLQFLFEYFSETQRNKGNFPGRFSGRQFSNSRSEMNVSTLELGDSALYLCASSASNGAGELFFGEGSRLTVL.

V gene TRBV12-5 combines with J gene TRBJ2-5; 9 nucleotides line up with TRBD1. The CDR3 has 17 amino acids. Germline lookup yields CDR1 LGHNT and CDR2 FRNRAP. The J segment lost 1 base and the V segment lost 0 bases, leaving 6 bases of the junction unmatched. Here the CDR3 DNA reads TGTGCTAGTGGTTTGGTACGGGACAGGGATCCCCAAGAGACCCAGTACTTC. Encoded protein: CASGLVRDRDPQETQYF.

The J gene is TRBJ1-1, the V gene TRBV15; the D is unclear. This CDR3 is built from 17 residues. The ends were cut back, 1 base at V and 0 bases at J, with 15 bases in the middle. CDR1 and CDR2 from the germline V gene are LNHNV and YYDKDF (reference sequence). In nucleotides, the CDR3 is TGTGCCACCAGCAGAGCTAGGACTTTAAGTATGAACACTGAAGCTTTCTTT. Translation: CATSRARTLSMNTEAFF.

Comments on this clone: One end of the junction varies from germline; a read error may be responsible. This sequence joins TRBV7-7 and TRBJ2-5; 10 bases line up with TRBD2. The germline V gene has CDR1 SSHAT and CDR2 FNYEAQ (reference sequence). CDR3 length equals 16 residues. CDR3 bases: TGTGCTAGCAGCTCCACCCCGAGGACTAGCGGAGAGACCCAGTACTTC. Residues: CASSSTPRTSGETQYF.

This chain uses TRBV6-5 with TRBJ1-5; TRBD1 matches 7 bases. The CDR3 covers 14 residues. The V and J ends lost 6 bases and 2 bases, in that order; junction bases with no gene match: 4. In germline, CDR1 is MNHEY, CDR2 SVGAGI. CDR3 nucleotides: TGTGCCAGCAGAAAAGGACAGGGCAATCAGCCCCAGCATTTT. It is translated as CASRKGQGNQPQHF.

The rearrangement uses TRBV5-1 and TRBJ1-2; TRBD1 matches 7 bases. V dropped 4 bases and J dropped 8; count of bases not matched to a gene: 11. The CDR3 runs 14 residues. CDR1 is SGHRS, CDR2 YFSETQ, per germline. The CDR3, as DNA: TGCGCCAGCAGCACAGGGGATGGTGTAGGGGGCTACACCTTC. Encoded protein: CASSTGDGVGGYTF.

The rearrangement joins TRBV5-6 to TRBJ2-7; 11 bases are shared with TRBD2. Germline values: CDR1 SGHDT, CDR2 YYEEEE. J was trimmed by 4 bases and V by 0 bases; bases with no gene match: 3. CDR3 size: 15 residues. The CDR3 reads CASSLGLAGIYEQYF. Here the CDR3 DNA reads TGTGCCAGCAGCTTGGGACTAGCGGGGATATACGAGCAGTACTTC.

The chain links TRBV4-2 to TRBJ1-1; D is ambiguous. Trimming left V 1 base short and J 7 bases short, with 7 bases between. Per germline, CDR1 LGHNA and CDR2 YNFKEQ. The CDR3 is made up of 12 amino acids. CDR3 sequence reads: CASSQGGVEAFF. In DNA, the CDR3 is TGTGCCAGCAGCCAAGGAGGTGTTGAAGCTTTCTTT.

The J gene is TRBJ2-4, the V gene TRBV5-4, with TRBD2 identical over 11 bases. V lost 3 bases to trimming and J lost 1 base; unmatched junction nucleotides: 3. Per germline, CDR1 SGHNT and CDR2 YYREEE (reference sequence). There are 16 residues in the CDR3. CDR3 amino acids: CASSSGLAAAKNIQYF. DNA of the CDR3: TGTGCCAGCAGCTCGGGACTAGCGGCGGCCAAAAACATTCAGTACTTC.

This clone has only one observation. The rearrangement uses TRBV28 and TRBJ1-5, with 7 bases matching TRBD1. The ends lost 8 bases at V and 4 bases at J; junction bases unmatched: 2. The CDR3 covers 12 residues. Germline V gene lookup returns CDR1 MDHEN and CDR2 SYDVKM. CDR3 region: CASQTGNQPQHF. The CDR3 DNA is TGTGCCAGCCAGACAGGGAATCAGCCCCAGCATTTT.

In DNA, the CDR3 is TGTGCCAGCAGCTTAGGCGGGGGGGCTCAAGAGACCCAGTACTTC. This sequence encodes CASSLGGGAQETQYF. J is TRBJ2-5 and V is TRBV7-2; 9 bases agree with TRBD2. The CDR3 contains 15 residues. The germline V gene has CDR1 SGHTA and CDR2 FQGNSA. Trimming removed 1 base from V and 2 bases from J; junction bases left unmatched: 2.

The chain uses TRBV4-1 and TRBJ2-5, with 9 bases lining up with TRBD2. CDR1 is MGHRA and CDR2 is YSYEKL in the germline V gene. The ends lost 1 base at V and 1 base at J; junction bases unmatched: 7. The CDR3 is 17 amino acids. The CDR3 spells CASSQVLAGSTQETQYF. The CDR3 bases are TGCGCCAGCAGCCAAGTTCTAGCGGGGTCCACCCAAGAGACCCAGTACTTC.

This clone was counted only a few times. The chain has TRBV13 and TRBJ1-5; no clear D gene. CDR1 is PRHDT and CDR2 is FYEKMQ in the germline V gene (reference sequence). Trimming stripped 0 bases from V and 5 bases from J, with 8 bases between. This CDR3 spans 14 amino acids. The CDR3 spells CASSLGQADQPQHF. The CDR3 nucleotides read TGTGCCAGCAGCTTAGGTCAGGCAGATCAGCCCCAGCATTTT.

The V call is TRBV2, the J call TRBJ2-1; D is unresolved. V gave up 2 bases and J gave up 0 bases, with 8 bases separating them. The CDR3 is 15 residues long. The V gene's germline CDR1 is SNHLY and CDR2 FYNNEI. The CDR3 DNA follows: TGTGCCAGCAGTGAATCCCATAGCTCCTACAATGAGCAGTTCTTC. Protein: CASSESHSSYNEQFF.

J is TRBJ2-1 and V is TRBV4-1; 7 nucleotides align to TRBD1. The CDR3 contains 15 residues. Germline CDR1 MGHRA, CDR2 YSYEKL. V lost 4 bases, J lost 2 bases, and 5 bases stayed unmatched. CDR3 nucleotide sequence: TGCGCCAGCAGCCTGATGACAGGGACCTACAATGAGCAGTTCTTC. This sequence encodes CASSLMTGTYNEQFF.

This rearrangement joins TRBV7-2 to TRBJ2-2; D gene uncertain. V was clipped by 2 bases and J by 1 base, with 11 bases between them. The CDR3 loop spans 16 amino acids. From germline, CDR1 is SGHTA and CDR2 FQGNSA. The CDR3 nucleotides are TGTGCCAGCAGCTTAAGACCGCGGCAGAACACCGGGGAGCTGTTTTTT. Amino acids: CASSLRPRQNTGELFF.

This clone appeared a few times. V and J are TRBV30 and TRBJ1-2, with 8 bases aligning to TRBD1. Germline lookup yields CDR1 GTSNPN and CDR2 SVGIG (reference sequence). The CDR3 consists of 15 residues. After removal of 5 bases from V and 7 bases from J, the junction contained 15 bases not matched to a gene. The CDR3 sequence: CAWSPGVAGGFGYTF. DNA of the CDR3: TGTGCCTGGTCCCCGGGAGTTGCAGGGGGCTTTGGCTACACCTTC.

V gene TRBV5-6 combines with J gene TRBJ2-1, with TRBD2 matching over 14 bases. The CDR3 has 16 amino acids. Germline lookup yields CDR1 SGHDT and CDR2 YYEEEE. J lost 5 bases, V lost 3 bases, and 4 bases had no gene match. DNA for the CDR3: TGTGCCAGCAGCTGGGGACTAGCGGGGGTCCACAATGAGCAGTTCTTC. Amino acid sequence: CASSWGLAGVHNEQFF.

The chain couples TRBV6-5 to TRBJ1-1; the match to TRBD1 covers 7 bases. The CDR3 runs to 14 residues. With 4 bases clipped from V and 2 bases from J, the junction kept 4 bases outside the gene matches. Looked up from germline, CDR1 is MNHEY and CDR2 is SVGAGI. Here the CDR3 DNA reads TGTGCCAGCAGTTTACAGGGGTTAAACACTGAAGCTTTCTTT. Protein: CASSLQGLNTEAFF.

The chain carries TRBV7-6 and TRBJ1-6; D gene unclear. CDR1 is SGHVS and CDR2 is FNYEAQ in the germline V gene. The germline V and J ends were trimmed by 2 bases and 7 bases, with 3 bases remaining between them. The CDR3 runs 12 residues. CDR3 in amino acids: CASSLRNSPLHF. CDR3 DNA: TGTGCCAGCAGCTTACGGAATTCACCCCTCCACTTT.

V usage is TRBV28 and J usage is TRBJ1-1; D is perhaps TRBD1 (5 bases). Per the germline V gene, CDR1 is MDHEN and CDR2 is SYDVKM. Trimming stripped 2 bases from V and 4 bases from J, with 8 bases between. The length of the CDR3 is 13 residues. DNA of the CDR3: TGTGCCAGCAGTTTACTGGGGGGCACTGAAGCTTTCTTT. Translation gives CASSLLGGTEAFF.